This TCR beta chain was observed in a study of beta chain features in type 1 diabetes. Across the study: Healthy donors resembled patients in age, gender and cell yields.

The study, taken as a whole, reports: Moderately but significantly shorter TCRB CDR3s were found in Type 1 diabetes patients in all four CD4+ subsets.

The sequenced template was cDNA made from the entire isolated RNA. The average read count of naive, central memory and regulatory T cell samples was approximately 3.5 million. Produced via immunoSEQ multiplex PCR; TCRdb's table is partial and in-frame only. The table records a few hundred thousand clones, over 8.5% of them present only once. Donors contributed one heparinised blood draw apiece, averaging approximately 100 mL. This CDR3 has 15 residues. CDR1 and CDR2 from the germline V gene are LNHNV and YYDKDF (reference sequence). Trimming removed 5 bases at V and 2 bases at J, with 15 bases between. With regard to this clone: Its antigen remains unidentified.

Sequencing was done on a sample of naive CD4+ T cells from blood. The TCR was taken from a woman aged 18-35 years in good health. The chain links TRBV15 to TRBJ1-2, with D possibly matching TRBD1 (5 bases). CDR3 bases: TGTGCCACCAGCGGGAGGCGAGGGGAAAACTATGGCTACACCTTC. Translating it yields CATSGRRGENYGYTF.